Below, 30 T cell receptor beta chains from the same sample are listed, as sequenced in a study of T cell changes during pregnancy in multiple sclerosis. Profiling relied on immunoSEQ multiplex PCR, and the TCRdb table lists in-frame clones only, not all of them. Of tens of thousands of clones listed, 90% to 95% are singletons. Specimen: peripheral blood, collected in the third trimester of pregnancy. These TCRs come from a female donor with multiple sclerosis, enrolled in a pregnancy study.

This chain joins TRBV30 and TRBJ1-5, with TRBD1 matching over 7 bases. After removal of 8 bases from V and 6 bases from J, the junction contained 10 bases not matched to a gene. Per the germline V gene, CDR1 is GTSNPN and CDR2 is SVGIG (reference sequence). The CDR3 sequence is 13 residues long. CDR3 coding DNA: TGTGCCCTTTCGTCAGGGGGAGCTCAGCCCCAGCATTTT. Its protein is CALSSGGAQPQHF.

The V gene is TRBV5-8, the J gene TRBJ2-3; D is possibly TRBD1 (5 bases). V gave up 2 bases and J gave up 6 bases, with 10 bases separating them. The CDR3 extends over 13 amino acids. Germline V CDR1 and CDR2: SGHTS, YDEGEE. The CDR3 DNA reads as TGTGCCAGCAGCTTCGACAGACGCGATACGCAGTATTTT. The encoded protein is CASSFDRRDTQYF. The whole variable domain, remainder taken from reference TRBV5-8 and TRBJ2-3, is EAGVTQSPTHLIKTRGQQATLRCSPISGHTSVYWYQQALGLGLQFLLWYDEGEERNRGNFPPRFSGRQFPNYSSELNVNALELEDSALYLCASSFDRRDTQYFGPGTRLTVL.

This clone was detected once. The gene calls are TRBV2 and TRBJ2-7, with a tentative D call TRBD1 (6 bases). The CDR3 extends over 13 amino acids. Germline V gene data show CDR1 as SNHLY and CDR2 as FYNNEI. Trimming removed 5 bases from V and 6 bases from J, with 14 bases in between. The CDR3 reads CASSLTEQGEQYF. The CDR3 nucleotides read TGTGCCAGCAGTTTAACCGAACAGGGCGAGCAGTACTTC.

J is TRBJ2-7 and V is TRBV7-6, with 9 bases lining up with TRBD1. CDR1 is SGHVS and CDR2 is FNYEAQ in the germline V gene. The CDR3 is 15 residues long. After removal of 0 bases from V and 2 bases from J, the junction contained 2 bases not matched to a gene. CDR3 residues: CASSLARTGAYEQYF. The CDR3 region has the DNA TGTGCCAGCAGCTTAGCCAGGACAGGGGCCTACGAGCAGTACTTC.

CDR3 loop: CASSTGQGRVELFF. For the CDR3, the DNA is TGTGCCAGTAGTACCGGACAGGGAAGGGTGGAACTGTTTTTT. The rearrangement joins TRBV19 to TRBJ1-4, with 8 bases matching TRBD1. The V and J ends lost 4 bases and 12 bases, in that order; junction bases with no gene match: 10. Germline assignment: CDR1 LNHDA and CDR2 SQIVND (reference sequence). The CDR3 totals 14 residues. Together with reference TRBV19 and TRBJ1-4, the CDR3 gives the full variable domain: DGGITQSPKYLFRKEGQNVTLSCEQNLNHDAMYWYRQDPGQGLRLIYYSQIVNDFQKGDIAEGYSVSREKKESFPLTVTSAQKNPTAFYLCASSTGQGRVELFFGSGTQLSVL.

The chain carries TRBV2 and TRBJ2-2; 8 bases are a match to TRBD1. Germline trimming cut 5 bases from V and 5 bases from J; bases unmatched to any gene: 4. Germline V gives CDR1 SNHLY, CDR2 FYNNEI. CDR3 length: 14 residues. The CDR3 region has the DNA TGTGCCAGCAGTCGACAGGGGAGGACCGGGGAGCTGTTTTTT. As protein: CASSRQGRTGELFF.

The chain has TRBV7-9 and TRBJ2-1; 11 nucleotides agree with TRBD2. Germline CDR1 SEHNR, CDR2 FQNEAQ (reference sequence). V gave up 5 bases and J gave up 6 bases; unmatched junction bases: 15. The CDR3 covers 18 residues. The CDR3 spells CASSPLTSTSGSFNEQFF. CDR3 nucleotides: TGTGCCAGCAGCCCATTGACTTCAACTAGCGGGAGTTTCAATGAGCAGTTCTTC.

The chain has TRBV28 and TRBJ2-4, with 7 bases identical to TRBD2. The ends lost 8 bases at V and 3 bases at J; junction bases unmatched: 4. The CDR3 is made up of 13 amino acids. Germline V CDR1 and CDR2: MDHEN, SYDVKM. The CDR3 sequence: CASEKRDKNIQYF. The CDR3, as DNA: TGTGCCAGCGAGAAGCGGGACAAAAACATTCAGTACTTC.

This clone was counted a few times. The genes are TRBV7-9 and TRBJ1-4, with D tentatively TRBD1 (5 bases). The CDR3 loop spans 12 amino acids. Germline V gene sequence: CDR1 SEHNR, CDR2 FQNEAQ (reference sequence). V shed 3 bases and J shed 8 bases, with 7 bases lying between them. CDR3 coding DNA: TGTGCCAGCAGCTTGCGGGGGGAAAAACTGTTTTTT. Translated, it gives CASSLRGEKLFF.

The chain links TRBV7-6 to TRBJ2-7; 8 bases match TRBD1. Germline CDR1 and CDR2: SGHVS and FNYEAQ. Trimming took 2 bases from V and 5 from J; bases not matched to a gene: 5. The CDR3 is 14 amino acids. The CDR3 DNA reads TGTGCCAGCAGCTTATACGACAGGGGTGACGAGCAGTACTTC. Translating gives CASSLYDRGDEQYF. Supplemented by reference TRBV7-6 and TRBJ2-7, the full variable domain reads GAGVSQSPRYKVTKRGQDVALRCDPISGHVSLYWYRQALGQGPEFLTYFNYEAQQDKSGLPNDRFSAERPEGSISTLTIQRTEQRDSAMYRCASSLYDRGDEQYFGPGTRLTVT.

This clone appeared once. The rearrangement joins TRBV18 to TRBJ2-3; 11 bases agree with TRBD2. The CDR3 length is 17 residues. The ends lost 3 bases at V and 0 bases at J; junction bases unmatched: 5. The germline V gene encodes CDR1 KGHSH and CDR2 LQKENI. The CDR3 region is CASSPLTSGVSTDTQYF. The CDR3 DNA sequence: TGTGCCAGCTCACCCCTGACTAGCGGGGTTAGCACAGATACGCAGTATTTT.

The chain uses TRBV29-1 and TRBJ2-6; 11 bases are shared with TRBD1. CDR3 length: 17 amino acids. Germline lookup yields CDR1 SQVTM and CDR2 ANQGSEA. V was clipped by 5 bases and J by 0 bases; unmatched bases: 6. CDR3 residues: CSVKVGTGGSGANVLTF. CDR3 bases: TGCAGCGTTAAGGTAGGGACAGGGGGCTCTGGGGCCAACGTCCTGACTTTC.

Only a few counts were recorded for this clone. V and J are TRBV7-3 and TRBJ2-7; 8 nucleotides match TRBD1. This CDR3 contains 13 residues. Trimming at V came to 5 bases and at J to 5 bases, leaving 5 bases not matched to a gene. Germline assignment: CDR1 SGHTA and CDR2 FQGTGA. The CDR3 is CASSTGQGNEQYF. The CDR3 bases are TGTGCCAGCAGCACCGGACAGGGCAACGAGCAGTACTTC.

V gene TRBV6-6 combines with J gene TRBJ2-7; tentatively, D is TRBD2 (6 bases). Per the germline V gene, CDR1 is MNHNY and CDR2 is SVGAGI (reference sequence). V was trimmed by 0 bases and J by 3 bases, leaving 15 bases between them. The CDR3 is 16 amino acids. The CDR3 DNA is TGTGCCAGCAGTTACTCGATGGGAGGACCGCGCTACGAGCAGTACTTC. Amino acid sequence: CASSYSMGGPRYEQYF.

The genes are TRBV28 and TRBJ2-7; D not resolved. Deletions cut 1 base from V and 0 bases from J, with 4 bases between. This CDR3 has 13 residues. In germline, CDR1 is MDHEN, CDR2 SYDVKM. The CDR3 DNA sequence: TGTGCCAGCAGTTTATCGAGCTCCTACGAGCAGTACTTC. Translating gives CASSLSSSYEQYF.

The V gene is TRBV4-3, the J gene TRBJ1-3; unclear D gene. This CDR3 is 13 amino acids long. V gave up 0 bases and J gave up 3 bases, with 3 bases separating them. Germline CDR1 and CDR2: LGHNA and YSLEER. This chain's CDR3 is CASSQDLGNTIYF. CDR3 nucleotide sequence: TGCGCCAGCAGCCAAGATCTTGGAAACACCATATATTTT.

This chain uses TRBV4-3 with TRBJ2-3; maybe TRBD2 (6 bases). V lost 0 bases and J 4 bases, leaving 17 bases between the germline ends. In germline, CDR1 is LGHNA, CDR2 YSLEER. The CDR3 sequence is 17 residues long. Written as DNA, the CDR3 is TGCGCCAGCAGCCAAGATCCTGGCGGGATTCAATCAGATACGCAGTATTTT. Amino acids: CASSQDPGGIQSDTQYF.

The CDR3: CASSLAGGPYEQYF. CDR3 sequence (DNA): TGTGCCAGCAGTTTAGCGGGAGGGCCTTACGAGCAGTACTTC. The chain is built from TRBV27 and TRBJ2-7; 9 positions agree with TRBD2. CDR1 and CDR2 from the germline V gene are MNHEY and SMNVEV (reference sequence). V dropped 2 bases and J dropped 4; count of bases not matched to a gene: 3. CDR3 length: 14 amino acids.

This chain uses TRBV5-4 with TRBJ1-5, with D unresolved. V shed 5 bases and J shed 4 bases, with 4 bases lying between them. CDR3 length: 11 residues. Germline V gene data show CDR1 as SGHNT and CDR2 as YYREEE (reference sequence). The CDR3 protein is CASRYNQPQHF. In DNA, the CDR3 is TGTGCCAGCAGGTATAATCAGCCCCAGCATTTT.

This rearrangement joins TRBV5-5 to TRBJ1-4; unclear D gene. Germline V gene lookup returns CDR1 SGHKS and CDR2 YYEKEE (reference sequence). The V end lost 1 base, the J end lost 3 bases, and 4 bases lay between the germline ends. This CDR3 has 13 amino acids. CDR3 sequence reads: CASSLRANEKLFF. The CDR3 coding sequence is TGTGCCAGCAGCTTGCGAGCTAATGAAAAACTGTTTTTT.

J is TRBJ1-2 and V is TRBV19, with a tentative D call TRBD1 (5 bases). Germline V gene data show CDR1 as LNHDA and CDR2 as SQIVND (reference sequence). V was clipped by 0 bases and J by 0 bases, with 17 bases between them. The CDR3 is made up of 18 amino acids. CDR3 DNA sequence: TGTGCCAGTAGTATAGAAGGGACTAATATACGGGCTAACTATGGCTACACCTTC. It codes for CASSIEGTNIRANYGYTF.

In its sample, this clone was seen a few times. This chain joins TRBV28 and TRBJ2-7, with 7 nucleotides matching TRBD1. Looked up from germline, CDR1 is MDHEN and CDR2 is SYDVKM. CDR3 length: 13 amino acids. J lost 3 bases, V lost 7 bases, and 6 bases had no gene match. CDR3 region: CASTYTGDYEQYF. The DNA for the CDR3 is TGTGCCAGCACATACACAGGGGACTACGAGCAGTACTTC.

V usage is TRBV6-1 and J usage is TRBJ1-3; D is perhaps TRBD1 (6 bases). CDR3 length: 16 amino acids. Germline CDR1 and CDR2: MNHNS and SASEGT. The V gene lost 2 bases and the J gene lost 2 bases, with 13 bases spanning the gap. CDR3 protein: CASSEPIHRAGNTIYF. The CDR3 DNA reads as TGTGCCAGCAGTGAACCCATCCACAGGGCTGGAAACACCATATATTTT.

V is TRBV20-1 and J is TRBJ2-1; 7 bases agree with TRBD1. From germline, CDR1 is DFQATT and CDR2 SNEGSKA (reference sequence). CDR3 length: 11 amino acids. The V and J ends lost 6 bases and 7 bases, in that order; junction bases with no gene match: 3. CDR3 nucleotide sequence: TGCAGTGCATCCAGGGGGAATGAGCAGTTCTTC. Its translation: CSASRGNEQFF.

As concerns this clone: This specimen includes other DNA sequences encoding the same CDR3. The chain couples TRBV27 to TRBJ2-2; TRBD2 is a possible D gene (5 bases). From germline, CDR1 is MNHEY and CDR2 SMNVEV (reference sequence). The CDR3 length is 13 residues. V lost 3 bases to trimming and J lost 6 bases, with 8 bases between them. The CDR3 spells CASSFSGSGELFF. CDR3 DNA: TGTGCCAGCAGTTTTTCGGGATCCGGGGAGCTGTTTTTT.

The chain employs TRBV11-3 and TRBJ2-1, with 8 bases identical to TRBD1. The ends lost 5 bases at V and 6 bases at J; junction bases unmatched: 3. The CDR3 runs to 13 residues. Germline V gene sequence: CDR1 SGHNT, CDR2 YENEEA. CDR3 loop: CASSRTGGNEQFF. The CDR3 DNA follows: TGTGCCAGCAGCCGAACAGGGGGCAATGAGCAGTTCTTC.

The chain carries TRBV5-6 and TRBJ2-3; the D gene is possibly TRBD1 (5 bases). CDR1 and CDR2 from the germline V gene are SGHDT and YYEEEE. Trimming pared 0 bases from V and 0 bases from J, leaving 8 bases between. This CDR3 spans 15 amino acids. In DNA, the CDR3 is TGTGCCAGCAGCTTGGGACAGTCTAGCACAGATACGCAGTATTTT. Translating gives CASSLGQSSTDTQYF.

CDR3: CASSLGRDRGLNEKLFF. The CDR3 DNA follows: TGCGCCAGCAGCTTGGGCAGAGACAGGGGCCTTAATGAAAAACTGTTTTTT. The chain has TRBV5-1 and TRBJ1-4; TRBD1 matches 8 bases. Per the germline V gene, CDR1 is SGHRS and CDR2 is YFSETQ. The CDR3 contains 17 residues. J was trimmed by 4 bases and V by 0 bases; bases with no gene match: 8.

The chain recombines TRBV5-6 with TRBJ1-2, with TRBD1 matching over 7 bases. V was clipped by 0 bases and J by 4 bases; unmatched bases: 6. CDR1 is SGHDT, CDR2 YYEEEE, per germline. The CDR3 length is 15 residues. The CDR3 reads CASSLVGQAPYGYTF. The CDR3 DNA follows: TGTGCCAGCAGCTTGGTTGGACAGGCTCCCTATGGCTACACCTTC.

The chain has TRBV7-8 and TRBJ1-1, with 7 positions matching TRBD1. CDR1 is SGHVS, CDR2 FQNEAQ, per germline. The ends lost 4 bases at V and 3 bases at J; junction bases unmatched: 5. The CDR3 spans 14 residues. The CDR3 protein is CASSSTGWDTEAFF. In DNA, the CDR3 is TGTGCCAGCAGCTCGACAGGGTGGGACACTGAAGCTTTCTTT.